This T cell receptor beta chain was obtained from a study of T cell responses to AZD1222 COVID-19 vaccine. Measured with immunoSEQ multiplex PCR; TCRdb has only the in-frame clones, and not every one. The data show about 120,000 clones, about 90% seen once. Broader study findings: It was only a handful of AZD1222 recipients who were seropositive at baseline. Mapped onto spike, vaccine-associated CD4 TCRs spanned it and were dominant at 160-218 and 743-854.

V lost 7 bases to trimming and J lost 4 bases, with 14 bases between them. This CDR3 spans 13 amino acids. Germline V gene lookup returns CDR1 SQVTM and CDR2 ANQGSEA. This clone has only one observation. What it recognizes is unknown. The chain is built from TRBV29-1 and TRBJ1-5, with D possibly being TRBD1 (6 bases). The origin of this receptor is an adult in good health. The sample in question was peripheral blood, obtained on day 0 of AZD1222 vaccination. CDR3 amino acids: CSAKDSNNQPQHF. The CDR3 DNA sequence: TGCAGCGCCAAGGACAGTAATAATCAGCCCCAGCATTTT.